The subject of this entry is one TCR beta chain. Antigen: not known. V lost 2 bases and J lost 7, with 13 bases in between. The CDR3 sequence is 14 residues long. Germline CDR1 LNHDA, CDR2 SQIVND (reference sequence). The study ran its PCR with 60 Vbeta and 13 Jbeta primers. Libraries were prepared by immunoSEQ multiplex PCR; TCRdb keeps only in-frame clonotypes and omits some of them. Among more than 70,000 clones, roughly 73% were seen once, and the ten largest hold roughly 2%. These data originate in a study of cytomegalovirus exposure and HLA in healthy donors. Study outcomes and limitations: The study recorded 164 TCR beta chains that were cytomegalovirus-associated.

The rearrangement joins TRBV19 to TRBJ2-3, with TRBD2 as a possible D gene (7 bases). This clonotype was obtained from a boy between 5 and 17 years old in good health and CMV-seronegative. The sequenced sample consisted of PBMCs. Here the CDR3 DNA reads TGTGCCAGTAGTATACGAGGGGGGGAACATACGCAGTATTTT. As protein: CASSIRGGEHTQYF.